A selection of T cell receptor beta chains follows, all from one sample in a study of human T cells and chemical hapten exposure. TCRdb re-derived calls from the RACE reads in MiXCR, one entry per CDR3 protein. The table shows more than 70,000 distinct CDR3 sequences, with roughly 11% occurring only once. Sequencing was performed on whole blood, taken in connection with sensitization to the hapten diphenylcyclopropenone (DPC). The origin of the receptors is a young man with alopecia areata. Some clones in this sample may be carry-over from other donors' samples. The CDR3 runs from the conserved cysteine through the conserved F or W. The order of the fields is D gene, CDR3 length, clone size, J gene, V gene, CDR3 DNA, CDR3 protein. D genes are given only for firm matches. A clone size is listed for some rows: how often the clone was seen (once, few, many), or a class if it is expanded.

TRBD1 | 16 | many | TRBJ2-5 | TRBV24-1 | TGTGCCACCAGTGATTTTTCGCGACAGGGTCGAGAGACCCAGTACTTC | CATSDFSRQGRETQYF
TRBD2 | 14 | NA | TRBJ2-5 | TRBV12-3/TRBV12-4 | TGTGCCAGCAGCAGCGGGACTAGCGATGAGACCCAGTACTTC | CASSSGTSDETQYF
TRBD1 | 14 | many | TRBJ1-2 | TRBV2 | TGTGCCAGCAGCATAGACAGGGGAGGCTATGGCTACACCTTC | CASSIDRGGYGYTF
NA | 16 | few | TRBJ2-2 | TRBV5-1 | TGCGCCAGCAGCTTGGGGAGGGCCGCGAACACCGGGGAGCTGTTTTTT | CASSLGRAANTGELFF
NA | 12 | many | TRBJ2-5 | TRBV18 | TGTGCCAGCGCAGACACTGAAGAGACCCAGTACTTC | CASADTEETQYF
TRBD2 | 16 | NA | TRBJ2-1 | TRBV5-1 | TGCGCCAGCAGCACGACCCGACTAGCGGGGAACAATGAGCAGTTCTTC | CASSTTRLAGNNEQFF
TRBD1 | 14 | few | TRBJ2-2 | TRBV3-1 | TGTGCCAGCAGCCCCAGGACAGGGACCGGGGAGCTGTTTTTT | CASSPRTGTGELFF
NA | 16 | few | TRBJ2-1 | TRBV7-6 | TGTGCCAGCAGCTTAGCGATGGGGGGCTCCTACAATGAGCAGTTCTTC | CASSLAMGGSYNEQFF
NA | 14 | many | TRBJ2-2 | TRBV19 | TGTGCCAGTAAGAGGGTTCTTCGGGACCGGGAGCTGTTTTTT | CASKRVLRDRELFF
NA | 16 | many | TRBJ1-6 | TRBV7-2 | TGTGCCAGCAGCCCGTCCCACTCAGCCTATAATTCACCCCTCCACTTT | CASSPSHSAYNSPLHF
TRBD1 | 14 | NA | TRBJ2-2 | TRBV12-3/TRBV12-4 | TGTGCCAGCAGTCAGACAGGGGCCGCCGGGGAGCTGTTTTTT | CASSQTGAAGELFF
NA | 17 | few | TRBJ1-1 | TRBV10-2 | TGCGCCAGCAGTGCCGGACCTCAGGTGGGAGGAAACACTGAAGCTTTCTTT | CASSAGPQVGGNTEAFF
NA | 13 | few | TRBJ2-3 | TRBV6-4 | TGTGCCAGCAGTCAGGGAAGCACAGATACGCAGTATTTT | CASSQGSTDTQYF
NA | 15 | few | TRBJ1-1 | TRBV4-1 | TGCGCCAGCAGCCACTCCTTGACAGTGAACACTGAAGCTTTCTTT | CASSHSLTVNTEAFF
NA | 13 | NA | TRBJ1-6 | TRBV10-2 | TGCGCCAGCGCCGGGTTCTCTAATTCACCCCTCCACTTT | CASAGFSNSPLHF
TRBD2 | 15 | NA | TRBJ2-7 | TRBV9 | TGTGCCAGCAGCGTAGGCGGGAGCCGTACAGACGAGCAGTACTTC | CASSVGGSRTDEQYF
NA | 12 | NA | TRBJ2-2 | TRBV6-2/TRBV6-3 | TGTGCCAGCCTTCCGGGGTCCGTGGAGCTGTTTTTT | CASLPGSVELFF
NA | 13 | NA | TRBJ1-1 | TRBV5-1 | TGCGCCAGCAGGCTGGGGGTGAACACTGAAGCTTTCTTT | CASRLGVNTEAFF
NA | 14 | many | TRBJ1-1 | TRBV7-6 | TGTGCCAGCACCCGAACAGGGTATGGGACTGAAGCTTTCTTT | CASTRTGYGTEAFF
NA | 13 | NA | TRBJ2-2 | TRBV18 | TGTGCCAGCTCGGGATCCTACACCGGGGAGCTGTTTTTT | CASSGSYTGELFF
TRBD1 | 19 | NA | TRBJ1-5 | TRBV11-1 | TGTGCCAGCAGCCATTACCCCGTCCCGGGACAGGGTTGCAATCAGCCCCAGCATTTT | CASSHYPVPGQGCNQPQHF
NA | 16 | NA | TRBJ1-6 | TRBV4-3 | TGCGCCAGCAGCCAAGATGAGGGCAACAAGGATTCACCCCTCCACTTT | CASSQDEGNKDSPLHF
TRBD1 | 12 | NA | TRBJ2-1 | TRBV10-3 | TGTGCCATCAAGCTCGACAGGGGTCATCAGTTCTTC | CAIKLDRGHQFF
NA | 16 | many | TRBJ1-5 | TRBV5-1 | TGCGCCAGCAGCTTGGACGTACGGGGAAGCAATCAGCCCCAGCATTTT | CASSLDVRGSNQPQHF
TRBD1 | 14 | few | TRBJ1-2 | TRBV9 | TGTGCCAGCAGGAGGGACAGAGCTAACTATGGCTACACCTTC | CASRRDRANYGYTF
TRBD1 | 11 | many | TRBJ1-4 | TRBV6-6 | TGTGCCAGCAGTCACGGGACAGAACTGTTTTTT | CASSHGTELFF
TRBD1 | 12 | NA | TRBJ1-2 | TRBV3-1 | TGTGCCACCACAGGGGGGAACTATGGCTACACCTTC | CATTGGNYGYTF
NA | 12 | NA | TRBJ2-1 | TRBV6-2/TRBV6-3 | TGTGCCAGCACCGGGACCTACAATGAGCAGTTCTTC | CASTGTYNEQFF
NA | 15 | many | TRBJ1-5 | TRBV7-9 | TGTGCCAGCAGCGGGACAACAGTGAGCGGTCAGCCCCAGCATTTT | CASSGTTVSGQPQHF
NA | 15 | NA | TRBJ1-1 | TRBV12-3/TRBV12-4 | TGTGCCAGCAGACAAAAGAACGGGCAGGGCACTGAAGCTTTCTTT | CASRQKNGQGTEAFF
NA | 13 | many | TRBJ1-1 | TRBV7-6 | TGTGCCAGCAGCTTAGCCGGTATCACTGAAGCTTTCTTT | CASSLAGITEAFF
NA | 13 | NA | TRBJ2-2 | TRBV11-2 | TGTGCCAGCAGCCACGGGGGCACCGGGGAGCTGTTTTTT | CASSHGGTGELFF
TRBD1 | 16 | many | TRBJ2-1 | TRBV2 | TGTGCCAGCAAAGTTTACAGGGGTCTCCTGAACAATGAGCAGTTCTTC | CASKVYRGLLNNEQFF
TRBD2 | 15 | NA | TRBJ2-7 | TRBV6-2/TRBV6-3 | TGTGCCAGCAGTTTATCCGGGACTAGGCTCTACGAGCAGTACTTC | CASSLSGTRLYEQYF
TRBD2 | 15 | few | TRBJ2-3 | TRBV9 | TGTGCCAGCATACCAGCGGGGGGGCCCACAGATACGCAGTATTTT | CASIPAGGPTDTQYF
NA | 13 | many | TRBJ1-2 | TRBV28 | TGTGCCAGCAGTCCTCAGGACTCTTATGGCTACACCTTC | CASSPQDSYGYTF
NA | 13 | NA | TRBJ1-6 | TRBV4-3 | TGCGCCAGCAGCCAGACGATCGGGTCACCCCTCCACTTT | CASSQTIGSPLHF
NA | 12 | NA | TRBJ1-1 | TRBV4-2 | TGTGCCAGCAGCCAGGGGGGGGTTGAAGCTTTCTTT | CASSQGGVEAFF
NA | 15 | few | TRBJ1-1 | TRBV18 | TGTGCCAGCTCACCGCTTGCCAGACTGAACACTGAAGCTTTCTTT | CASSPLARLNTEAFF
TRBD1 | 15 | NA | TRBJ2-1 | TRBV6-4 | TGTGCCAGCAGTGACGACGGGACAGGGGGCCATGAGCAGTTCTTC | CASSDDGTGGHEQFF
TRBD1 | 12 | few | TRBJ1-5 | TRBV6-2/TRBV6-3 | TGTGCCACCAGACAGGGGGATCAGCCCCAGCATTTT | CATRQGDQPQHF
TRBD2 | 16 | NA | TRBJ2-3 | TRBV5-1 | TGCGCCAGCAGCCGATCCGGGCTAGCGGCCACAGATACGCAGTATTTT | CASSRSGLAATDTQYF
TRBD1 | 12 | NA | TRBJ1-5 | TRBV19 | TGTGCCAGTAGTGTAAGGACAGGGCCCCAGCATTTT | CASSVRTGPQHF
NA | 14 | few | TRBJ2-6 | TRBV3-1 | TGTGCCAGCAGCCAACCCTCTGGGGCCAACGTCCTGACTTTC | CASSQPSGANVLTF
TRBD1 | 19 | NA | TRBJ2-2 | TRBV6-5 | TGTGCCAGCAGTTACCGAGACCCTAGACAGGGGGCTAACACCGGGGAGCTGTTTTTT | CASSYRDPRQGANTGELFF